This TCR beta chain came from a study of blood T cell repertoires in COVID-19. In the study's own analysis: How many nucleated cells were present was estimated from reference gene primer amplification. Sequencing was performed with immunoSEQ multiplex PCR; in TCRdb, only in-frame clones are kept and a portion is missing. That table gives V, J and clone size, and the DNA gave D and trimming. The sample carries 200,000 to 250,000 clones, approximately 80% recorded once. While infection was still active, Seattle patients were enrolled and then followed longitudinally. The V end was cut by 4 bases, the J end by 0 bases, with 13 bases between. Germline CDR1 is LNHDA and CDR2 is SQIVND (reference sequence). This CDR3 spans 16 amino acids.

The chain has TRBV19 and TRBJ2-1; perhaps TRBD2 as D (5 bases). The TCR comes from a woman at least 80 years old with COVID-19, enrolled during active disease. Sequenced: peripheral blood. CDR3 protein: CASSTRTSSSYNEQFF. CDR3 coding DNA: TGTGCCAGTAGTACCCGGACTTCGAGCTCCTACAATGAGCAGTTCTTC.